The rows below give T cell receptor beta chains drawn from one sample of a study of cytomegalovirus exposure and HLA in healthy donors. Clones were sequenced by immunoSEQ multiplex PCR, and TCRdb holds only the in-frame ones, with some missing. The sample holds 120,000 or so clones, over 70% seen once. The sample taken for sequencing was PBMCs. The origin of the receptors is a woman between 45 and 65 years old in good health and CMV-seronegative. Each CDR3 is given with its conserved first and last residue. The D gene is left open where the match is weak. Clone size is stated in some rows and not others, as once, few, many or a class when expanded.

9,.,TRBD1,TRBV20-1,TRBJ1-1,TGCAGGGCAGGGGGTGAAGCTTTCTTT,CRAGGEAFF
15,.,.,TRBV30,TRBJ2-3,TGTGCCTGGAGCACCGGGACACGGGGCACAGATACGCAGTATTTT,CAWSTGTRGTDTQYF
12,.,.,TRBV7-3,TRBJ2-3,TGTGCCAGCAGCTCCTCCTCAGATACGCAGTATTTT,CASSSSSDTQYF
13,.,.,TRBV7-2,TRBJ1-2,TGTGCCAGCAGCTTAGCGGGGCACTATGGCTACACCTTC,CASSLAGHYGYTF
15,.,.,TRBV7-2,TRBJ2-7,TGTGCCAGCAGCTTGGGCGGGCCCGAAGCCTACGAGCAGTACTTC,CASSLGGPEAYEQYF
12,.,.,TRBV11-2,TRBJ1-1,TGTGCCAGCAGCTTGGCAAACACTGAAGCTTTCTTT,CASSLANTEAFF
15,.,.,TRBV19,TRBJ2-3,TGTGCCAGTAGTCGCTCGTTGGAGGGCACAGATACGCAGTATTTT,CASSRSLEGTDTQYF
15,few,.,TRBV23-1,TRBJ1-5,TGCGCCAGCAGTCAATCTTCCAGGGTCTTTCAGCCCCAGCATTTT,CASSQSSRVFQPQHF
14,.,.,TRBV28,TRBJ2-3,TGTGCCAGCAGTTCGGGATTTAGCACAGATACGCAGTATTTT,CASSSGFSTDTQYF
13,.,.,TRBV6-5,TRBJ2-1,TGTGCCAGCAGTTACCAATCGATGGCAGCGAAGTTCTTC,CASSYQSMAAKFF
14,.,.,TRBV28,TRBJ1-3,TGTGCCAGCGGGAGGGCTAGCTCTGGAAACACCATATATTTT,CASGRASSGNTIYF
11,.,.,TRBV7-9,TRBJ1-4,TGTGCCGTCCCTAATACTGAAAAACTGTTTTTT,CAVPNTEKLFF
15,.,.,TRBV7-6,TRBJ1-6,TGTGCCAGCAGCTTAGTACAGGGATCTGATTCACCCCTCCACTTT,CASSLVQGSDSPLHF
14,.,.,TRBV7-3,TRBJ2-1,TGTGCCAGCAGCATGGGCGGGCCCTACAATGAGCAGTTCTTC,CASSMGGPYNEQFF
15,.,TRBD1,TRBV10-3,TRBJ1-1,TGTGCCATCAGTGAAGTGACAGGGGGAGACACTGAAGCTTTCTTT,CAISEVTGGDTEAFF
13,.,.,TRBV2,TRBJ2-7,TGTGCCAGCAGTGAGTACTCGGCTAGGGAGCAGTACTTC,CASSEYSAREQYF
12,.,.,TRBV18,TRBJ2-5,TGTGCCAGCTCAGCAGGGCGGGAGACCCAGTACTTC,CASSAGRETQYF
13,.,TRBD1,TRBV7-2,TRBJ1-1,TGTGCCAGCCCCGGGACAGTTCTTTCTGAAGCTTTCTTT,CASPGTVLSEAFF
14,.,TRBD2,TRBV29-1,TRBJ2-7,TGCAGCGTTGAAACCGGGACTAGGGGATACGAGCAGTACTTC,CSVETGTRGYEQYF
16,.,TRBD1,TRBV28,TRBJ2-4,TGTGCCAGCAGTTTTAGTCTTGGGGACAGCCTAAACATTCAGTACTTC,CASSFSLGDSLNIQYF
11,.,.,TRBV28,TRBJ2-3,TGTGCCAGCAGTTTCCTTGATACGCAGTATTTT,CASSFLDTQYF
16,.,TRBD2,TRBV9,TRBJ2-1,TGTGCCAGCAGCGTAGGGGGCGGGAGGGCCTACAATGAGCAGTTCTTC,CASSVGGGRAYNEQFF
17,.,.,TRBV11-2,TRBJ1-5,TGTGCCAGCAGCATGGACAGCTCTCTCTATAGCAATCAGCCCCAGCATTTT,CASSMDSSLYSNQPQHF
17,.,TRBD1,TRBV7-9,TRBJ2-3,TGTGCCAGCAGCAACCCCGGTGTACAGGGGTCAACAGATACGCAGTATTTT,CASSNPGVQGSTDTQYF
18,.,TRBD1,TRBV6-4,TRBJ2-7,TGTGCCAGCAGTGACAATTACCTCCGGGACAGGGGAAACTACGAGCAGTACTTC,CASSDNYLRDRGNYEQYF
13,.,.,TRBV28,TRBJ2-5,TGTGCCAGCAGTTCCGTTCCCCGGGAGACCCAGTACTTC,CASSSVPRETQYF
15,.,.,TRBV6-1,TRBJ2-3,TGTGCCAGCAGTCTATACGGGAGCTTGGCAGATACGCAGTATTTT,CASSLYGSLADTQYF
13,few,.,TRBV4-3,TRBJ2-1,TGCGCCAGCAGCCAAAACTTGTACAATGAGCAGTTCTTC,CASSQNLYNEQFF
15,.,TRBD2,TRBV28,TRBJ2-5,TGTGCCAGCAGTTCCGGGACTAGCGGGGTGGAGACCCAGTACTTC,CASSSGTSGVETQYF
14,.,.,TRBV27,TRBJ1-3,TGTGCCAGCAGTCTCCGGGGCTCTGGAAACACCATATATTTT,CASSLRGSGNTIYF
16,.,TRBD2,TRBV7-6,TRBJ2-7,TGTGCCAGCAGCTTAGAACCGGGACTAGTTAATGACGAGCAGTACTTC,CASSLEPGLVNDEQYF
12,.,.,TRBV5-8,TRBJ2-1,TGTGCCAGCAGCCCCTTTACTACCGAGCAGTTCTTC,CASSPFTTEQFF
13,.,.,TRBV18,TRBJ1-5,TGTGCCAGCTCACCGGGAGTAAATCAGCCCCAGCATTTT,CASSPGVNQPQHF
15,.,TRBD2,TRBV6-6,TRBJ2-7,TGTGCCAGCACCCCCTATGGTAGCGGGGGCTACGAGCAGTACTTC,CASTPYGSGGYEQYF
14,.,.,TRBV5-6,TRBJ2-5,TGTGCCAGCAGCTCCGTCTACTACCCAGAGACCCAGTACTTC,CASSSVYYPETQYF
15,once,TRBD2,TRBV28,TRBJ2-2,TGTGCCAGCAGTGGGCTAGCGGGAGGTAGCGGGGAGCTGTTTTTT,CASSGLAGGSGELFF
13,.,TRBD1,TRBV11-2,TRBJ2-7,TGTGCCAGCAGATCGACAGGGGCCTACGAGCAGTACTTC,CASRSTGAYEQYF
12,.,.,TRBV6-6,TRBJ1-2,TGTGCCAGCAGTTACTACAGGGACGGCTACACCTTC,CASSYYRDGYTF
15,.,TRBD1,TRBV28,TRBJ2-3,TGTGCCAGCAGCCCGGACAGGGTGGGGTCCGATACGCAGTATTTT,CASSPDRVGSDTQYF
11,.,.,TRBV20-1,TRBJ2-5,TGCAGTGCTAGACTCAGGGGAGAGCAGTACTTC,CSARLRGEQYF
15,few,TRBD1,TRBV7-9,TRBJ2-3,TGTGCCAGCAGCCCTGACAGGGGGGACACAGATACGCAGTATTTT,CASSPDRGDTDTQYF
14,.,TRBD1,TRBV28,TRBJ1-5,TGTGCCAGCAGGGCCGGGACAGGGGGCCAGCCCCAGCATTTT,CASRAGTGGQPQHF